The 25 T cell receptor beta chains presented below share a single source sample, sequenced in a study of graft-versus-host responses after intestinal transplantation (dated by TCRdb to the early 2020s). The antigens these receptors bind are not known. The time point label, read with the paper, signifies: cells obtained before transplantation from donor or recipient. The library was obtained by the immunoSEQ multiplex PCR assay. TCRdb holds this immuneACCESS table with in-frame rearrangements only. Some clones are missing; in checked studies, unresolved V genes explain under half, and the rest has no known cause. Across this sample there are 70,000 to 75,000 clones, with around 89% seen only once. The ten largest clones capture roughly 2.5% of the sample. The starting material was unstimulated CD8+ T cells sorted from spleen or lymph node cells, obtained before intestinal transplant. The receptors here all came from a human donor who received an intestinal transplant.

The gene calls are TRBV11-2 and TRBJ1-1; possibly TRBD1 for D (6 bases). This CDR3 region has 14 residues. Germline assignment: CDR1 SGHAT and CDR2 FQNNGV. V was shortened by 5 bases and J by 0 bases, with 10 bases between the two germline ends. CDR3 residues: CASSRGQLNTEAFF. DNA for the CDR3: TGTGCCAGCAGCCGCGGACAGCTGAACACTGAAGCTTTCTTT.

The V call is TRBV13, the J call TRBJ2-2; D not resolved. V lost 5 bases, J lost 3 bases, and 10 bases lay in between. The CDR3 loop spans 14 amino acids. Germline V gene sequence: CDR1 PRHDT, CDR2 FYEKMQ (reference sequence). DNA of the CDR3: TGTGCCAGCAGCCTTGATCGGGACACCGGGGAGCTGTTTTTT. As protein: CASSLDRDTGELFF. Drawing the rest from reference TRBV13 and TRBJ2-2, the complete variable domain is AAGVIQSPRHLIKEKRETATLKCYPIPRHDTVYWYQQGPGQDPQFLISFYEKMQSDKGSIPDRFSAQQFSDYHSELNMSSLELGDSALYFCASSLDRDTGELFFGEGSRLTVL.

In DNA form, the CDR3 reads TGTGCCAGCTCCGGGACAGGGACCGGGGAGCTGTTTTTT. It encodes CASSGTGTGELFF. The rearrangement uses TRBV27 and TRBJ2-2; TRBD1 matches at 9 bases. The CDR3 extends over 13 amino acids. Germline CDR1 and CDR2: MNHEY and SMNVEV (reference sequence). V gave up 8 bases and J gave up 5 bases; unmatched junction bases: 3.

The gene calls are TRBV2 and TRBJ2-3; 10 bases align to TRBD2. CDR1 is SNHLY and CDR2 is FYNNEI in the germline V gene. The CDR3 totals 16 residues. With V trimmed by 4 bases and J by 3 bases, 7 bases remained unmatched. The CDR3 nucleotides are TGTGCCAGCAGTGCGCTAGCGGGAGCTGGAACAGATACGCAGTATTTT. As protein: CASSALAGAGTDTQYF.

CDR3 region: CASSLGGQGDYEQYF. The CDR3, as DNA: TGTGCCAGCAGCCTCGGGGGACAGGGCGACTACGAGCAGTACTTC. The chain has TRBV9 and TRBJ2-7, with TRBD1 matching 9 bases. The germline V gene has CDR1 SGDLS and CDR2 YYNGEE. V shed 4 bases and J 3 bases; nucleotides not matched to a gene: 8. The CDR3 is 15 residues long.

The rearrangement links TRBV28 to TRBJ2-7, with 10 bases lining up with TRBD2. Unmatched junction bases numbered 11, after V lost 2 bases and J lost 7 bases. The CDR3 sequence is 16 residues long. Germline lookup yields CDR1 MDHEN and CDR2 SYDVKM. In DNA, the CDR3 is TGTGCCAGCAGTTTAACGGGAAGCGGGGGGGCGCGGGAGCAGTACTTC. Its translation: CASSLTGSGGAREQYF.

This sequence joins TRBV5-5 and TRBJ1-1, with 11 bases matching TRBD1. The germline V gene has CDR1 SGHKS and CDR2 YYEKEE (reference sequence). The ends lost 2 bases at V and 0 bases at J; junction bases unmatched: 6. The CDR3 runs 17 residues. The CDR3 coding sequence is TGTGCCAGCAGCTTTGGGACAGGGGGTTTCATGAACACTGAAGCTTTCTTT. This translates into CASSFGTGGFMNTEAFF.

V usage is TRBV6-5 and J usage is TRBJ2-3; D is perhaps TRBD1 (6 bases). Trimming removed 5 bases from V and 4 bases from J, with 10 bases in between. Germline V gene sequence: CDR1 MNHEY, CDR2 SVGAGI. The CDR3 runs 13 residues. The CDR3 nucleotides are TGTGCCAGCAGTCATACAGGGCCAGATACGCAGTATTTT. This encodes CASSHTGPDTQYF.

The chain recombines TRBV14 with TRBJ2-5, with TRBD1 matching over 11 bases. Germline V gene lookup returns CDR1 SGHDN and CDR2 FVKESK. This CDR3 has 17 residues. With V trimmed by 5 bases and J by 2 bases, 10 bases remained unmatched. The CDR3 loop is CASSKGQGEPIQETQYF. DNA of the CDR3: TGTGCCAGCAGCAAGGGACAGGGGGAACCGATACAAGAGACCCAGTACTTC. The full variable domain, with the rest looked up from reference TRBV14 and TRBJ2-5, is EAGVTQFPSHSVIEKGQTVTLRCDPISGHDNLYWYRRVMGKEIKFLLHFVKESKQDESGMPNNRFLAERTGGTYSTLKVQPAELEDSGVYFCASSKGQGEPIQETQYFGPGTRLLVL.

This clone was recorded only once. J is TRBJ1-6 and V is TRBV27; D ambiguous. Per the germline V gene, CDR1 is MNHEY and CDR2 is SMNVEV (reference sequence). Trimming took off 5 bases at V and 7 bases at J, with 21 bases between the two ends. The CDR3 covers 17 residues. The CDR3 coding sequence is TGTGCCAGCAGTCACCCCCAGGAGGGTGACTTGAATTCACCCCTCCACTTT. It is translated as CASSHPQEGDLNSPLHF.

The table lists this clone with a count of one. This chain uses TRBV28 with TRBJ1-2; no reliable D call. V was pared by 5 bases and J by 3 bases, with 16 bases between. The CDR3 consists of 15 residues. Per the germline V gene, CDR1 is MDHEN and CDR2 is SYDVKM. DNA of the CDR3: TGTGCCAGCAGTCCGGTGGTGCGGGTTGACTATGGCTACACCTTC. Translation gives CASSPVVRVDYGYTF.

V is TRBV15 and J is TRBJ1-2; no reliable D call. Deletions cut 6 bases from V and 2 bases from J, with 16 bases between. The CDR3 runs to 15 residues. CDR1 is LNHNV, CDR2 YYDKDF, per germline (reference sequence). CDR3 amino acids: CATRAASSRNYGYTF. CDR3 nucleotides: TGTGCCACCAGAGCGGCTTCTTCCAGGAACTATGGCTACACCTTC.

The chain carries TRBV21-1 and TRBJ1-1. TRBV21-1 is recorded as a pseudogene. The CDR3 has 13 amino acids. CDR3 coding DNA: TGTGCCAGCAGCAGCTGGGAGGAAACTGAAGCTTTCTTT. Amino acid sequence: CASSSWEETEAFF.

This sequence joins TRBV4-1 and TRBJ1-5; maybe TRBD1 (5 bases). Germline V gene sequence: CDR1 MGHRA, CDR2 YSYEKL. This CDR3 comprises 14 residues. V lost 1 base and J lost 6, with 10 bases in between. In nucleotides, the CDR3 is TGCGCCAGCAGCCAAGTTAGGGGCCCTCAGCCCCAGCATTTT. Amino acids: CASSQVRGPQPQHF.

The gene calls are TRBV28 and TRBJ1-5; D call uncertain. The germline V and J ends were trimmed by 2 bases and 3 bases, with 8 bases remaining between them. The V gene's germline CDR1 is MDHEN and CDR2 SYDVKM. This CDR3 is 14 amino acids long. This chain's CDR3 is CASSLNELNQPQHF. CDR3 nucleotide sequence: TGTGCCAGCAGTTTAAACGAACTCAATCAGCCCCAGCATTTT.

V usage is TRBV5-3 and J usage is TRBJ1-5; TRBD1 agrees at 7 bases. TRBV5-3 belongs to the ORF category, with a function that is uncertain. V was pared by 1 base and J by 2 bases, with 9 bases of the junction left unmatched. The CDR3 has 17 amino acids. The CDR3 nucleotides read TGTGCCAGAAGCTTGCAACAGGGGTGTCGTTGCAATCAGCCCCAGCATTTT. It codes for CARSLQQGCRCNQPQHF.

The V and J genes are TRBV14 and TRBJ2-7; tentatively, D is TRBD1 (5 bases). Germline V gives CDR1 SGHDN, CDR2 FVKESK. V lost 2 bases, J lost 2 bases, and 10 bases lay in between. The CDR3 sequence is 14 residues long. The CDR3 is CASSQQGTPYEQYF. CDR3 bases: TGTGCCAGCAGCCAACAGGGTACCCCCTACGAGCAGTACTTC.

The chain combines TRBV4-1 with TRBJ1-5, with TRBD1 as a possible D gene (5 bases). The V end lost 1 base, the J end lost 3 bases, and 13 bases lay between the germline ends. Germline assignment: CDR1 MGHRA and CDR2 YSYEKL. The CDR3 has 16 amino acids. The CDR3 DNA reads as TGCGCCAGCAGCCAAGGTTGGGGGGGGGTCAATCAGCCCCAGCATTTT. It specifies CASSQGWGGVNQPQHF.

The chain carries TRBV5-6 and TRBJ1-1; D unresolved. V gave up 2 bases and J gave up 5 bases, with 7 bases separating them. Germline assignment: CDR1 SGHDT and CDR2 YYEEEE. CDR3 length: 12 amino acids. CDR3 bases: TGTGCCAGCAGCTTAAGCCTGACTGAAGCTTTCTTT. This encodes CASSLSLTEAFF.

The V and J genes are TRBV19 and TRBJ2-1; 10 positions agree with TRBD2. CDR1 and CDR2 (germline): LNHDA, SQIVND (reference sequence). The V and J ends lost 7 bases and 5 bases, in that order; junction bases with no gene match: 2. CDR3 length equals 13 residues. The CDR3 DNA follows: TGTGCCAGTAAAACTAGCGGGAACAATGAGCAGTTCTTC. It is translated as CASKTSGNNEQFF.

The chain couples TRBV4-1 to TRBJ2-1; TRBD2 might be the D (6 bases). This CDR3 is built from 13 residues. Germline V gene data show CDR1 as MGHRA and CDR2 as YSYEKL. V gave up 4 bases and J gave up 15 bases, with 19 bases separating them. CDR3 in DNA: TGCGCCAGCAGCCCTGGGTCGCGGGAAGGGCTGTTCTTC. This translates into CASSPGSREGLFF.

V gene TRBV6-1 combines with J gene TRBJ2-6, with D perhaps TRBD1 (7 bases). In germline, CDR1 is MNHNS, CDR2 SASEGT. Between the trimmed V and J ends, which lost 4 bases and 0 bases, there was a span of 13 bases. The CDR3 is made up of 17 amino acids. In nucleotides, the CDR3 is TGTGCCAGCAGTGGGCCAGGGGGGAACTCTGGGGCCAACGTCCTGACTTTC. It translates to CASSGPGGNSGANVLTF.

The genes are TRBV7-9 and TRBJ2-7; TRBD1 matches 9 bases. This CDR3 comprises 14 residues. V lost 5 bases to trimming and J lost 3 bases; unmatched junction nucleotides: 5. The germline gives CDR1 SEHNR, CDR2 FQNEAQ (reference sequence). The CDR3 spells CASSTRQGGYEQYF. CDR3 in DNA: TGTGCCAGCAGCACACGACAGGGGGGCTACGAGCAGTACTTC.

The J gene is TRBJ2-1, the V gene TRBV27; possible D gene TRBD2, 5 bases. V gave up 0 bases and J gave up 0 bases, with 21 bases separating them. Germline V gene sequence: CDR1 MNHEY, CDR2 SMNVEV (reference sequence). This CDR3 is built from 20 residues. CDR3 sequence (DNA): TGTGCCAGCAGTTTATCGAGGAGTGGGAGACTGCTGGACTCCTACAATGAGCAGTTCTTC. This sequence encodes CASSLSRSGRLLDSYNEQFF.

The chain uses TRBV30 and TRBJ2-7; possible D gene TRBD1, 5 bases. Germline V gene sequence: CDR1 GTSNPN, CDR2 SVGIG (reference sequence). The V gene lost 2 bases and the J gene lost 2 bases, with 10 bases spanning the gap. This CDR3 contains 13 residues. The CDR3 loop is CAWSLGDTYEQYF. In nucleotides, the CDR3 is TGTGCCTGGAGTTTAGGGGATACCTACGAGCAGTACTTC.